The rows below give T cell receptor beta chains drawn from one sample of a study of low-dose radiotherapy and immunotherapy resistance in tumors. Using its own MiXCR run on the reads, TCRdb lists one record per CDR3 protein. The sample consists of 60,000 to 75,000 distinct CDR3 sequences, around 27% of them appearing once. This material consisted of PBMCs, taken before treatment. All receptors come from a male donor with rectosigmoid adenocarcinoma. CDR3s include the opening cysteine and the closing phenylalanine or tryptophan. The D gene is left open where the match is weak. Only part of the rows carry a size: once, few, many, or a class if the clone is expanded.

v_gene,j_gene,abundance,d_gene,CDR3nt,CDR3aa
TRBV5-6,TRBJ2-1,many,TRBD2,TGTGCCAGCAGCTTGTATGCGGGAGTTGAGCAGTTCTTC,CASSLYAGVEQFF
TRBV6-5,TRBJ2-7,many,NA,TGTGCCAGCAGTCGCCGGGACACCCCGTCCTACGAGCAGTACTTC,CASSRRDTPSYEQYF
TRBV11-2,TRBJ2-2,many,NA,TGTGCCAGCAGCTTAGATACCAGTACCGGGGAGCTGTTTTTT,CASSLDTSTGELFF
TRBV28,TRBJ2-7,NA,NA,TGTGCCAGCCTCGTAAAAGGACGGACTTACGAGCAGTACTTC,CASLVKGRTYEQYF
TRBV20-1,TRBJ2-7,many,TRBD2,TGCAGTGCTAGGAGGGACTACATCTCCTACGAGCAGTACTTC,CSARRDYISYEQYF
TRBV29-1,TRBJ2-2,NA,NA,NA,CSVRDSIRDTGELFFF
TRBV7-9,TRBJ2-3,many,TRBD2,TGTGCCAGCAGCCTGACTAGCGGTAGCACAGATACGCAGTATTTT,CASSLTSGSTDTQYF
TRBV2,TRBJ1-6,many,TRBD1,TGTGCCAGCCGGTTGACCCTGACAGGGTGGTCACCCCTCCACTTT,CASRLTLTGWSPLHF
TRBV13,TRBJ2-1,NA,NA,TGTGCCTGCAGGGCGGACTCATCTAGGGATGAGCAGTTCTTC,CACRADSSRDEQFF
TRBV9,TRBJ2-4,NA,TRBD2,TGTGCCAGCAGAGAGCTGAGGGGCGGGGGACTAGCCAAAAACATTCAGTACTTC,CASRELRGGGLAKNIQYF
TRBV19,TRBJ2-7,many,NA,TGTGCCAGTAGTCTTGACAGCCCTCCCATTCGGAACGAGCAGTACTTC,CASSLDSPPIRNEQYF
TRBV6-2/TRBV6-3,TRBJ2-6,many,TRBD1,TGTGCCAGCAGTTGGCAGGGGGCTGGGGCCAACGTCCTGACTTTC,CASSWQGAGANVLTF
TRBV3-1,TRBJ2-2,NA,TRBD1,TGTGCCAGCAGGCCGGGACAGCAGAACACCGGGGAGCTGTTTTTT,CASRPGQQNTGELFF
TRBV14,TRBJ2-5,many,TRBD2,TGTGCCAGCAGCCAAGGGACTAGCGGGACCAGATGGGAGACCCAGTACTTC,CASSQGTSGTRWETQYF
TRBV29-1,TRBJ2-1,many,NA,TGCAGCGTTGACCGGAGCTTATACAATGAGCAGTTCTTC,CSVDRSLYNEQFF
TRBV6-5,TRBJ1-3,NA,NA,TGTGCCAGCAGTTACTCCCAGCGGGTACATGGAAACACCATATATTTT,CASSYSQRVHGNTIYF
TRBV6-8,TRBJ1-2,NA,TRBD1,TGTGTCAGCAGGGCCGACAGGGTCAGACGCTACACCTTC,CVSRADRVRRYTF
TRBV5-1,TRBJ2-2,NA,NA,TGCGCCAGCAGCTCGGCGGGCAGGGTGGGCACCGGGGAGCTGTTTTTT,CASSSAGRVGTGELFF
TRBV15,TRBJ1-6,many,NA,TGTGCCACCAGCAGGGAACAGAATAGTTCACCCCTCCACTTT,CATSREQNSSPLHF
TRBV10-2,TRBJ2-7,many,TRBD1,TGCGCCAGTGGACAGGCGACCTACGAGCAGTACTTC,CASGQATYEQYF
TRBV28,TRBJ1-2,few,NA,TGTGCCAGCAGTTTACTGGCCTATGGCTACACCTTC,CASSLLAYGYTF
TRBV2,TRBJ2-1,many,NA,TGTGCCAGCAGTGACTACCGGGGTGAGCAGTTCTTC,CASSDYRGEQFF
TRBV6-6,TRBJ2-2,few,NA,TGTGCCAGCACCCAATCGGGAGCGCACAAAGGGGAGCTGTTTTTT,CASTQSGAHKGELFF
TRBV2,TRBJ1-6,NA,NA,TGTGCCAGCAGAGGGTCCGTAGAGAATTCACCCCTCCACTTT,CASRGSVENSPLHF
TRBV7-6,TRBJ1-3,many,NA,TGTGCCAGCAGCTTAGAGGGCCCGGGGTTCTCTGGAAACACCATATATTTT,CASSLEGPGFSGNTIYF
TRBV19,TRBJ2-1,many,NA,TGTGCCAGTAGTCTAGGACACAGCTCCTACAATGAGCAGTTCTTC,CASSLGHSSYNEQFF
TRBV18,TRBJ2-1,many,NA,TGTGCCAGCTCACCACCCCGGGACGGGGACAATGAGCAGTTCTTC,CASSPPRDGDNEQFF
TRBV11-2,TRBJ2-7,many,TRBD1,TGTGCCAGCAGCTCCCGGGACAGGGCGACCTACGAGCAGTACTTC,CASSSRDRATYEQYF
TRBV2,TRBJ2-7,many,TRBD1,TGTGCCAGCAGACAACAGGGGGCCAGGGCGTACTTC,CASRQQGARAYF
TRBV10-3,TRBJ1-2,NA,NA,TGTGCCATCGGGACCGACTATGGCTACACCTTC,CAIGTDYGYTF
TRBV28,TRBJ2-4,NA,NA,TGTGCCAGCAGTAGTAGCGGTCGGTCGAACATTCAGTACTTC,CASSSSGRSNIQYF
TRBV7-9,TRBJ2-5,medium-sized,NA,TGTGCCAGCAGCAGCCTTGGGCACCAAGAGACCCAGTACTTC,CASSSLGHQETQYF
TRBV5-1,TRBJ1-2,NA,TRBD1,TGCGCCAGCAGCTCGGACAGGGTAGACTATGGCTACACCTTC,CASSSDRVDYGYTF
TRBV29-1,TRBJ2-1,NA,TRBD1,TGCAGCGTTCAGGGGGACAATGAGCAGTTCTTC,CSVQGDNEQFF
TRBV24-1,TRBJ1-2,many,NA,TGTGCCACCAGTGGTGACAACCTATCCGGCTACACCTTC,CATSGDNLSGYTF
TRBV7-9,TRBJ2-5,many,TRBD1,TGTGCCAGCAGCTTAGGGGGACAGGGGTCGACCCAGTACTTC,CASSLGGQGSTQYF